The 25 T cell receptor beta chains presented below share a single source sample, sequenced in a study of T cells in Graves' hyperthyroidism and ophthalmopathy. The CDR3 regions of TCR beta were amplified from RNA transcripts. During a first-round RT-PCR of the TCR CDR3, the HTBI primer set was used. TCRdb reprocessed the multiplex PCR reads via MiXCR and lists one record per CDR3 protein. The profile covers 600,000 to 800,000 distinct CDR3 sequences, with approximately 40% appearing a single time and roughly 30% taken by the ten largest. Sequencing input: blood. These receptors came from a woman in her thirties or forties with Graves' hyperthyroidism.

This clonotype was counted only a few times. V is TRBV3-1 and J is TRBJ2-7; weak D call: TRBD2 (5 bases). Trimming shortened V by 1 base and J by 7 bases, and 8 bases separated the two germline ends. Germline V gives CDR1 LGHDT, CDR2 YNNKEL (reference sequence). This CDR3 spans 12 amino acids. The CDR3 reads CASSQGGIEQYF. DNA of the CDR3: TGTGCCAGCAGCCAAGGAGGGATTGAGCAGTACTTC.

This clonotype has ten or more counts. This chain joins TRBV2 and TRBJ1-1, with 7 bases lining up with TRBD1. From germline, CDR1 is SNHLY and CDR2 FYNNEI. V gave up 4 bases and J gave up 2 bases; unmatched junction bases: 4. The CDR3 contains 14 residues. CDR3 DNA: TGTGCCAGCAGTGGAGGGGGCTTTAACACTGAAGCTTTCTTT. Residues: CASSGGGFNTEAFF.

This CDR3 reads CASGGGASGKSTGELFF. DNA for the CDR3: TGTGCCAGCGGCGGCGGGGCTAGCGGGAAGAGCACCGGGGAGCTGTTTTTT. The chain links TRBV19 to TRBJ2-2; 9 bases map to TRBD2. Trimming cost V 9 bases and J 4 bases; bases outside gene matches: 15. The CDR3 length is 17 residues. The V gene's germline CDR1 is LNHDA and CDR2 SQIVND (reference sequence).

With respect to this clonotype: The junction does not match germline at one end; this may be a read error. The V gene is TRBV5-4, the J gene TRBJ2-5; either TRBD1 or TRBD2 may supply D (5 bases each). This CDR3 is 16 amino acids long. CDR1 SGHNT and CDR2 YYREEE come from the germline V gene (reference sequence). CDR3 sequence: CATSLFGGPKGETQYF. CDR3 bases: TGTGCCACCAGCTTGTTTGGGGGACCGAAGGGGGAGACCCAGTACTTC.

As concerns this clonotype: Being one base from a much bigger clone, this may be a read error. This sequence joins TRBV7-2 and TRBJ2-7, with 10 bases fitting TRBD2. V lost 3 bases and J lost 6; bases outside the gene matches: 8. Germline V lookup: CDR1 SGHTA, CDR2 FQGNSA. This CDR3 contains 15 residues. The CDR3 DNA follows: TGTGCCAGCAGCTTGAGGACTAGCGGTACCTGCGAGCAGTACTTC. Translating gives CASSLRTSGTCEQYF.

This clonotype was observed a few times. This chain uses TRBV4-1 with TRBJ2-7; no definite D call. The germline V and J ends were trimmed by 3 bases and 7 bases, with 13 bases remaining between them. The length of the CDR3 is 13 residues. Germline V gene data show CDR1 as MGHRA and CDR2 as YSYEKL. This CDR3 is CASSQAIPEEQYF. The CDR3 DNA reads as TGCGCCAGCAGCCAGGCTATCCCCGAGGAGCAGTACTTC.

In this sample, this clonotype turned up many times. The chain links TRBV2 to TRBJ1-2, with 7 positions matching TRBD1. J was trimmed by 5 bases and V by 4 bases; bases with no gene match: 7. Germline V gene lookup returns CDR1 SNHLY and CDR2 FYNNEI. CDR3 length: 14 residues. CDR3 nucleotides: TGTGCCAGCAGTGTGCGCGGACAGGAATATGGCTACACCTTC. The encoded protein is CASSVRGQEYGYTF.

About this clonotype itself: At one end the junction does not follow the germline gene, possibly because of a read error. The rearrangement links TRBV6-5 to TRBJ1-2, with 7 bases that match TRBD1. This CDR3 spans 13 amino acids. The germline V gene has CDR1 MNHEY and CDR2 SVGAGI. DNA of the CDR3: TGTGCCATCAGTTACGACAGGGTCGGCGGCTACACCTTC. Its protein is CAISYDRVGGYTF.

The rearrangement uses TRBV29-1 and TRBJ2-2, with 10 bases that match TRBD2. The germline gives CDR1 SQVTM, CDR2 ANQGSEA. J gave up 2 bases and V 6 bases, and 9 bases lay outside the gene matches. The CDR3 totals 16 residues. The CDR3 nucleotides are TGCAGCGTAGCGAGCGGGAGGGCCAGAAACACCGGGGAGCTGTTTTTT. Translating gives CSVASGRARNTGELFF.

V gene TRBV7-2 combines with J gene TRBJ1-1; D uncertain. Trimming took 6 bases from V and 3 from J, leaving 17 bases between them. This CDR3 has 15 amino acids. The germline CDR1 and CDR2 sequences are SGHTA and FQGNSA. The CDR3 DNA is TGTGCCAGCAGTTTTTTTTACAGATTTGACACTGAAGCTTTCTTT. Amino acids: CASSFFYRFDTEAFF.

At least ten counts were recorded for this clonotype. This sequence joins TRBV7-9 and TRBJ1-1; tentatively, D is TRBD1 (6 bases). The ends were cut back, 1 base at V and 7 bases at J, with 16 bases in the middle. The germline CDR1 and CDR2 sequences are SEHNR and FQNEAQ (reference sequence). The CDR3 sequence is 15 residues long. CDR3 residues: CASSLGLSRTDEAFF. CDR3 nucleotides: TGTGCCAGCAGCTTAGGGTTATCAAGGACAGATGAAGCTTTCTTT.

The chain employs TRBV7-3 and TRBJ2-7, with TRBD2 matching 14 bases. With V trimmed by 1 base and J by 0 bases, 8 bases remained unmatched. The CDR3 extends over 19 amino acids. From germline, CDR1 is SGHTA and CDR2 FQGTGA. The CDR3 region has the DNA TGTGCCAGCAGCTTAAAACCCCTCGGGACTAGCGGGAGCTCCTACGAGCAGTACTTC. It codes for CASSLKPLGTSGSSYEQYF.

The CDR3 DNA reads as TGTGCCAGCAGTGACTCGACAGGGCTTCAGCCCCAGCATTTT. It translates to CASSDSTGLQPQHF. The rearrangement joins TRBV6-1 to TRBJ1-5; 7 bases match TRBD1. Unmatched junction bases numbered 5, after V lost 3 bases and J lost 6 bases. The CDR3 is 14 amino acids. Germline lookup yields CDR1 MNHNS and CDR2 SASEGT.

The rearrangement joins TRBV7-2 to TRBJ1-2; 7 nucleotides align to TRBD1. This CDR3 is 15 amino acids long. Germline lookup yields CDR1 SGHTA and CDR2 FQGNSA. V was pared by 3 bases and J by 4 bases, with 8 bases of the junction left unmatched. DNA of the CDR3: TGTGCCAGCAGCTTCCACACAGGGGAGGCCTATGGCTACACCTTC. Amino acid sequence: CASSFHTGEAYGYTF.

This clonotype was seen at least ten times. The rearrangement joins TRBV29-1 to TRBJ2-7, with 9 bases that match TRBD1. CDR1 is SQVTM, CDR2 ANQGSEA, per germline. The CDR3 is made up of 11 amino acids. V gave up 7 bases and J gave up 7 bases; unmatched junction bases: 5. Here the CDR3 reads CSGRTGEEQYF. The CDR3 DNA reads as TGCAGCGGGCGGACAGGGGAGGAGCAGTACTTC.

This clonotype was recorded at least ten times. The CDR3 bases are TGCAGTGCTAGAGACCCCGGGACCAATACCGAATACGAGCAGTACTTC. As protein: CSARDPGTNTEYEQYF. V and J are TRBV20-1 and TRBJ2-7; D tentatively fits TRBD1 or TRBD2 (5 bases each). Germline values: CDR1 DFQATT, CDR2 SNEGSKA (reference sequence). This CDR3 has 16 residues. Trimming took off 0 bases at V and 4 bases at J, with 19 bases between the two ends.

A note on this clonotype: A much larger clone differs from this one at a single base, so this may be a read error. V is TRBV13 and J is TRBJ2-5; 12 nucleotides agree with TRBD2. The CDR3 covers 15 residues. J gave up 3 bases and V 4 bases, and 3 bases lay outside the gene matches. Germline-derived CDR1 and CDR2 are PRHDT and FYEKMQ (reference sequence). CDR3 in amino acids: CASSYGLAGKETQYF. For the CDR3, the DNA is TGTGCCAGCAGCTACGGACTAGCGGGGAAAGAGACCCAGTACTTC.

This clonotype appeared a few times. CDR3 amino acids: CASSEKGTTEAFF. DNA of the CDR3: TGTGCCAGCAGTGAAAAAGGGACCACTGAAGCTTTCTTT. The chain employs TRBV25-1 and TRBJ1-1; a weak D match, TRBD1 (5 bases). With 2 bases removed from V and 4 bases from J, the gap between germline ends came to 8 bases. The germline V gene has CDR1 MGHDK and CDR2 SYGVNS. The CDR3 is made up of 13 amino acids. The full variable domain, with the rest looked up from reference TRBV25-1 and TRBJ1-1, is EADIYQTPRYLVIGTGKKITLECSQTMGHDKMYWYQQDPGMELHLIHYSYGVNSTEKGDLSSESTVSRIRTEHFPLTLESARPSHTSQYLCASSEKGTTEAFFGQGTRLTVV.

With regard to this clonotype: A much larger clone differs by one base, so this may be a read error. This chain uses TRBV2 with TRBJ2-2; D remains unclear. This CDR3 contains 13 residues. Looked up from germline, CDR1 is SNHLY and CDR2 is FYNNEI. The CDR3: CAGSKQDGRELFF. Here the CDR3 DNA reads TGTGCCGGCAGTAAACAAGACGGACGGGAGCTGTTTTTT. The full variable domain, in which reference TRBV2 and TRBJ2-2 provide the parts outside the CDR3, is EPEVTQTPSHQVTQMGQEVILRCVPISNHLYFYWYRQILGQKVEFLVSFYNNEISEKSEIFDDQFSVERPDGSNFTLKIRSTKLEDSAMYFCAGSKQDGRELFFGEGSRLTVL.

This rearrangement joins TRBV6-2 or TRBV6-3 to TRBJ1-1; 9 bases align to TRBD1. CDR3 size: 14 residues. Germline V lookup: CDR1 MNHEY, CDR2 SVGEGT. The junction had 5 bases not matched to a gene; V was cut back by 6 bases and J by 3 bases. The CDR3 loop is CASRRDREDTEAFF. Written as DNA, the CDR3 is TGTGCCAGCAGGCGGGACAGGGAGGACACTGAAGCTTTCTTT.

This CDR3 is CASSVVASGSSYEQYF. Here the CDR3 DNA reads TGTGCCAGCAGCGTAGTCGCTAGCGGGAGCTCCTACGAGCAGTACTTC. V is TRBV9 and J is TRBJ2-7; 10 bases match TRBD2. The junction had 3 bases not matched to a gene; V was cut back by 0 bases and J by 0 bases. Germline loops: CDR1 SGDLS, CDR2 YYNGEE. The CDR3 runs to 16 residues.

This clonotype has at least ten counts. J is TRBJ1-2 and V is TRBV7-8, with TRBD1 matching over 8 bases. The trim removed 6 bases at V and 3 bases at J, leaving 6 bases unmatched. From germline, CDR1 is SGHVS and CDR2 FQNEAQ. The CDR3 is 14 residues long. The CDR3 reads CASRHGQGYYGYTF. The DNA of the CDR3 is TGTGCCAGCAGACATGGACAGGGCTACTATGGCTACACCTTC.

As to this clonotype: One end of the junction is discordant with germline, which a read error may explain. V usage is TRBV7-7 and J usage is TRBJ2-7; possibly TRBD1 for D (6 bases). In germline, CDR1 is SSHAT, CDR2 FNYEAQ (reference sequence). This CDR3 comprises 14 residues. The CDR3 loop reads CASSQGPGEYEQYF. CDR3 nucleotides: TGCGCCAGCAGCCAAGGCCCAGGGGAATACGAGCAGTACTTC.

V is TRBV15 and J is TRBJ1-2, with D perhaps TRBD1 (5 bases). V was trimmed by 5 bases and J by 5 bases, leaving 12 bases between them. Germline CDR1 is LNHNV and CDR2 is YYDKDF (reference sequence). This CDR3 comprises 13 residues. CDR3 coding DNA: TGTGCCACCAGCTGGGGGTTAGGGTATGGCTACACCTTC. It yields the protein CATSWGLGYGYTF. Looking up the rest from reference TRBV15 and TRBJ1-2 gives the full variable domain: DAMVIQNPRYQVTQFGKPVTLSCSQTLNHNVMYWYQQKSSQAPKLLFHYYDKDFNNEADTPDNFQSRRPNTSFCFLDIRSPGLGDTAMYLCATSWGLGYGYTFGSGTRLTVV.

The V call is TRBV7-8, the J call TRBJ2-2, with D perhaps matching TRBD1 or TRBD2 (5 bases each). CDR1 and CDR2 (germline): SGHVS, FQNEAQ. CDR3 length: 17 amino acids. Deletions cut 3 bases from V and 2 bases from J, with 16 bases between. The CDR3 protein is CASSFPKGTLNTGELFF. CDR3 sequence (DNA): TGTGCCAGCAGCTTTCCCAAAGGGACCCTTAACACCGGGGAGCTGTTTTTT.